This T cell receptor (beta chain) was captured in a study of blood T cell repertoires in COVID-19. Some clones are missing from TCRdb's copy, which holds only in-frame ones; the method was immunoSEQ multiplex PCR. The sample has hundreds of thousands of clones; around nine tenths are singletons. The germline CDR1 and CDR2 sequences are MNHEY and SMNVEV (reference sequence). The CDR3 loop spans 16 amino acids. V was shortened by 6 bases and J by 0 bases, with 15 bases between the two germline ends. V gene TRBV27 combines with J gene TRBJ2-1; TRBD2 is a possible D gene (5 bases). The sequencing sample was made of peripheral blood. This TCR was sampled from a woman between 55 and 75 years old who had recovered from COVID-19. DNA for the CDR3: TGTGCCAGCAGCCTCCTCGGGGTCAACTCCTACAATGAGCAGTTCTTC. Protein sequence: CASSLLGVNSYNEQFF.